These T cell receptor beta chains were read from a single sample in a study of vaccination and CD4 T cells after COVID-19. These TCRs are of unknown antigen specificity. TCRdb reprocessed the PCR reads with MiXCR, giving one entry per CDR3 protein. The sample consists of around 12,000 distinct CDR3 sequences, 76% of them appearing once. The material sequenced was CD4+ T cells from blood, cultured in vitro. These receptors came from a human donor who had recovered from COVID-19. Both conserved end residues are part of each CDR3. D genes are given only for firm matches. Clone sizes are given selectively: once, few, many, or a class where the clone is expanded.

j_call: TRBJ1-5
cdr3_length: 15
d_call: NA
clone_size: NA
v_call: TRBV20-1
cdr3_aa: CSARSTQMSNQPQHF
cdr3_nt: TGCAGTGCTAGGTCGACACAAATGAGCAATCAGCCCCAGCATTTT

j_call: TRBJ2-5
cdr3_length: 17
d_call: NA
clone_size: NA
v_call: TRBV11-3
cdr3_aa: CASSLGRREYSEETQYF
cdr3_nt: TGTGCCAGCAGCTTAGGGCGAAGGGAGTATTCCGAAGAGACCCAGTACTTC

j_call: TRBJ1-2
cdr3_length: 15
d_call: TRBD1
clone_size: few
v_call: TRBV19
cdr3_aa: CASNRPGQGNYGYTF
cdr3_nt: TGTGCCAGTAATCGCCCCGGACAGGGGAACTATGGCTACACCTTC

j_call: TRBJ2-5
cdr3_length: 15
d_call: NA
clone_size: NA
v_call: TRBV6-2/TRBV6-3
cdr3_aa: CASSYFRPGQETQYF
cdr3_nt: TGTGCCAGCAGTTATTTCCGACCTGGGCAAGAGACCCAGTACTTC

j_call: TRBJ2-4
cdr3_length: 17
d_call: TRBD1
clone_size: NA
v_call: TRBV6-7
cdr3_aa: CASSPRAGGLAKNIQYF
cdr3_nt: TGTGCCAGCAGTCCGCGGGCAGGGGGATTAGCCAAAAACATTCAGTACTTC

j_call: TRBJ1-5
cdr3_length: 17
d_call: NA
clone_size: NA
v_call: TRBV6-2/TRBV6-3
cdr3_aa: CASSYLKQGPFNQPQHF
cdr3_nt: TGTGCCAGCAGTTACCTCAAACAGGGCCCCTTCAATCAGCCCCAGCATTTT

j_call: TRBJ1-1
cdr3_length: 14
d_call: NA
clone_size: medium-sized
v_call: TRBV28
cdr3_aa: CASSSGHPNTEAFF
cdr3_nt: TGTGCCAGCAGTTCCGGGCACCCGAACACTGAAGCTTTCTTT

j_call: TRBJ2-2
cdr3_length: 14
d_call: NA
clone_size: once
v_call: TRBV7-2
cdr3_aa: CASIPQRNTGELFF
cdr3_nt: TGTGCCAGCATTCCCCAGAGGAACACCGGGGAGCTGTTTTTT

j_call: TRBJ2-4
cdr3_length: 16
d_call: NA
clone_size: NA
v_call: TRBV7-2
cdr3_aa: CASSLAAGAGKNIQYF
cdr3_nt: TGTGCCAGCAGCTTAGCGGCAGGGGCAGGCAAAAACATTCAGTACTTC

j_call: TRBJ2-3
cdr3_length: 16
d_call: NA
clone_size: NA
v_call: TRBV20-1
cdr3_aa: CSSRPGGFLGTDTQYF
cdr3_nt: TGCAGCAGCCGACCAGGTGGCTTTTTAGGCACAGATACGCAGTATTTT

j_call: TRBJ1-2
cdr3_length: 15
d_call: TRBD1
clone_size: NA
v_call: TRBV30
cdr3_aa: CAWSQTSGGKGGYTF
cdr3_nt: TGTGCCTGGAGTCAAACATCAGGGGGCAAGGGTGGCTACACCTTC

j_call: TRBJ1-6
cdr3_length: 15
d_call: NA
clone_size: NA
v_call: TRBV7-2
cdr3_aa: CASSPSSSYNSPLHF
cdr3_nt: TGTGCCAGCAGCCCCTCAAGCTCCTATAATTCACCCCTCCACTTT

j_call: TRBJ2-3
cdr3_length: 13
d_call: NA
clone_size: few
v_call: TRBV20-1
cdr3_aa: CSARRTATDTQYF
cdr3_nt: TGCAGTGCTAGAAGGACAGCCACAGATACGCAGTATTTT

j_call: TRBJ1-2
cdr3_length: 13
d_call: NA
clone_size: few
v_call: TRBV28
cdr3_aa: CASIEGGTYGYTF
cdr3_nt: TGTGCCAGCATAGAGGGGGGGACATATGGCTACACCTTC

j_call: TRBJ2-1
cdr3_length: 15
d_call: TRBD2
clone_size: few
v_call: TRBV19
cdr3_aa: CASSETSGISGEQFF
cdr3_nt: TGTGCCAGTAGTGAGACTAGCGGGATATCGGGTGAGCAGTTCTTC

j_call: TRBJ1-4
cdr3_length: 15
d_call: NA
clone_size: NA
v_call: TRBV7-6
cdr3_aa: CASSRVGGSAEKLFF
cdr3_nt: TGTGCCAGCAGCCGCGTGGGGGGCTCAGCCGAAAAACTGTTTTTT

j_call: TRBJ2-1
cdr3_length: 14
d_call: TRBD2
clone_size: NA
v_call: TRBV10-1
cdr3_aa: CASSETLAIGEQFF
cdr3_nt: TGCGCCAGCAGTGAGACACTAGCGATCGGTGAGCAGTTCTTC

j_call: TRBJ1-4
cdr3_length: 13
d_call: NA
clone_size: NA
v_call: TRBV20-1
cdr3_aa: CSASAGANEKLFF
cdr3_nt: TGCAGTGCTAGTGCTGGGGCAAATGAAAAACTGTTTTTT

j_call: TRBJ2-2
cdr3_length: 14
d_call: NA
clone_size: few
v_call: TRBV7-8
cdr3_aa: CASSSRGFAGELFF
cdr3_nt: TGTGCCAGCAGCTCCCGGGGATTCGCCGGGGAGCTGTTTTTT

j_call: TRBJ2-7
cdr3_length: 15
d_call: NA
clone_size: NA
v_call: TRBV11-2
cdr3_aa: CASSLVPLSGYEQYF
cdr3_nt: TGTGCCAGCAGCTTAGTCCCCCTGAGTGGGTACGAGCAGTACTTC

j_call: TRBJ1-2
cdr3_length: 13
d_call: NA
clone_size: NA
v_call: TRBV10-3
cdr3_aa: CAIQSYERGGYTF
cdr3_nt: TGTGCCATTCAATCTTATGAGAGGGGTGGCTACACCTTC

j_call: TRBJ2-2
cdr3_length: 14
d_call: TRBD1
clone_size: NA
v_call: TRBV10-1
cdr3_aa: CASGDRVFAGELFF
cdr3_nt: TGCGCCAGCGGGGACAGGGTGTTTGCCGGGGAGCTGTTTTTT

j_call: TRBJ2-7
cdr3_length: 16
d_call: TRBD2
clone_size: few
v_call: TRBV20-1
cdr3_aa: CSATGTSGSSSYEQYF
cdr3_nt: TGCAGTGCTACCGGGACTAGCGGTTCGAGCTCCTACGAGCAGTACTTC

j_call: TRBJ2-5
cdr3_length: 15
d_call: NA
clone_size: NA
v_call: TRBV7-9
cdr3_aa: CASSLDTGPPETQYF
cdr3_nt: TGTGCCAGCAGCTTAGATACAGGGCCCCCCGAGACCCAGTACTTC

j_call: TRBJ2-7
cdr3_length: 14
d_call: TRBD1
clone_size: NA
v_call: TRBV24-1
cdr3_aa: CATSDSETGGEQYF
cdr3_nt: TGTGCCACCAGTGATTCGGAGACAGGGGGCGAGCAGTACTTC

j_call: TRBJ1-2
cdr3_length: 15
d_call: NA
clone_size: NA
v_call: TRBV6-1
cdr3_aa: CASSDSEHPPYGYTF
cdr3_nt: TGTGCCAGCAGTGACTCCGAGCACCCCCCCTATGGCTACACCTTC

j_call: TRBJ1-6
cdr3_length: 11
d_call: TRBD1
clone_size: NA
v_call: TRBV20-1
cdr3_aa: CSATGIKILHF
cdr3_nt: TGCAGTGCGACAGGGATTAAAATCCTCCACTTT

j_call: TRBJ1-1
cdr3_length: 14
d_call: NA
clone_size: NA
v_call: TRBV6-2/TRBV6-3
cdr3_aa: CASSYGWGNTEAFF
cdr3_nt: TGTGCCAGCAGTTACGGGTGGGGGAACACTGAAGCTTTCTTT

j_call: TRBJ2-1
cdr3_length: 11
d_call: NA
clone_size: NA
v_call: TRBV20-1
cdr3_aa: CSAHINLEQFF
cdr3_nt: TGCAGTGCTCACATAAACCTAGAACAGTTCTTC

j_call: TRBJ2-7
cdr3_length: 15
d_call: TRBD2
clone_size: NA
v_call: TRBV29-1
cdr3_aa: CSGLVGSGRQYEQYF
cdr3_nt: TGCAGCGGCCTAGTGGGTAGCGGGAGGCAGTACGAGCAGTACTTC

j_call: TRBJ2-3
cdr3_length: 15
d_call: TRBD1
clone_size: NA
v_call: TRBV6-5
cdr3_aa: CASSSNRGGADTQYF
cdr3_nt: TGTGCCAGCAGTTCAAACAGGGGTGGGGCAGATACGCAGTATTTT

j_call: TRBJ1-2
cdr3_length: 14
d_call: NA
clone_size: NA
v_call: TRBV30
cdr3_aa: CAWSLTAPRYGYTF
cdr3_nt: TGTGCCTGGAGCTTGACGGCCCCGAGGTATGGCTACACCTTC

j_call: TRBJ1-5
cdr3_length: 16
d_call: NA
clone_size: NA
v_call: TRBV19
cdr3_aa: CASTDVPLYSNQPQHF
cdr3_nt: TGTGCCAGTACGGACGTTCCATTGTATAGCAATCAGCCCCAGCATTTT

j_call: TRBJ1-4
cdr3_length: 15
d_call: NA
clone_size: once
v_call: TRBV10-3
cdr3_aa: CAISAGGQSNEKLFF
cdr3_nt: TGTGCCATCAGTGCCGGTGGGCAGTCTAATGAAAAACTGTTTTTT

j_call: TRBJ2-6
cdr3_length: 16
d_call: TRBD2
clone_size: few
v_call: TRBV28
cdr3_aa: CASRLAGPSGANVLTF
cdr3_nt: TGTGCCAGCCGACTAGCGGGTCCCTCTGGGGCCAACGTCCTGACTTTC

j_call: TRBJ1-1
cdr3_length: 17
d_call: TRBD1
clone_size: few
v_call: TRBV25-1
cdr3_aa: CASSAFPGQGFGTEAFF
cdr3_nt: TGTGCCAGCAGTGCCTTCCCGGGACAGGGGTTCGGCACTGAAGCTTTCTTT

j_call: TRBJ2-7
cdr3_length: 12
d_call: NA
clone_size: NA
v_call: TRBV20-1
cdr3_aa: CSANRVGKEQYF
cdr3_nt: TGCAGTGCTAACAGGGTGGGTAAGGAGCAGTACTTC

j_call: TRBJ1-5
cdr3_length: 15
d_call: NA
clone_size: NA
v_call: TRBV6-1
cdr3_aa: CASRDGSYSNQPQHF
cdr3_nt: TGTGCCAGCAGGGACGGATCCTATAGCAATCAGCCCCAGCATTTT

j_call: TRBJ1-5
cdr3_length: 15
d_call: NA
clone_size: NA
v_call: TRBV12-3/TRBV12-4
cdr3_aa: CASSLWSGSNQPQHF
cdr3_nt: TGTGCCAGCAGTTTATGGTCGGGTAGCAATCAGCCCCAGCATTTT

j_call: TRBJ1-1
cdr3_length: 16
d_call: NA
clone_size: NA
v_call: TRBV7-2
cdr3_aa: CASSPAGGRMNTEAFF
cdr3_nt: TGTGCCAGCAGCCCCGCCGGGGGGCGGATGAACACTGAAGCTTTCTTT

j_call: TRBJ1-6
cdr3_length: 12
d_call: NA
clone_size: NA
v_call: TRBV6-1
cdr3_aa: CASSEGDSPLHF
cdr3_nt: TGTGCCAGCAGTGAAGGGGATTCACCCCTCCACTTT

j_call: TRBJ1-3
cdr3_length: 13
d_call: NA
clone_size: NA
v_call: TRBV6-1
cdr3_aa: CASTGTSGNTIYF
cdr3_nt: TGTGCCAGCACGGGGACCTCTGGAAACACCATATATTTT

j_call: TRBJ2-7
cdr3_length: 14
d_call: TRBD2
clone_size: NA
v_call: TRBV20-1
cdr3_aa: CSALESGRGYEQYF
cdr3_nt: TGCAGTGCCCTCGAAAGCGGGAGGGGTTACGAGCAGTACTTC

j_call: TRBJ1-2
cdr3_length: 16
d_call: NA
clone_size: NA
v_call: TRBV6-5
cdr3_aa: CASSYSSGGPIYGYTF
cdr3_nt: TGTGCCAGCAGTTACTCGTCAGGAGGCCCAATCTATGGCTACACCTTC

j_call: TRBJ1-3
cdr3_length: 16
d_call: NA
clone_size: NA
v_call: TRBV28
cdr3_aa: CASSLSLIGSGNTIYF
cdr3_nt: TGTGCCAGCAGTTTATCACTAATTGGGTCTGGAAACACCATATATTTT

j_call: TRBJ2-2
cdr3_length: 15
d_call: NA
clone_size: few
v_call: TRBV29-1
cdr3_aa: CSAGGQGLNTGELFF
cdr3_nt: TGCAGCGCGGGGGGCCAGGGACTAAACACCGGGGAGCTGTTTTTT

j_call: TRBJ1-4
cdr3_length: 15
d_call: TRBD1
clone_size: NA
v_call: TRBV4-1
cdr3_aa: CASSQGQGPQEKLFF
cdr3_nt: TGCGCCAGCAGCCAAGGACAGGGTCCTCAGGAAAAACTGTTTTTT

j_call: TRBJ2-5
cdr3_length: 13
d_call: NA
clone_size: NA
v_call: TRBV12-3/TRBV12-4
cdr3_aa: CASSLATLETQYF
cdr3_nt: TGTGCCAGCAGTTTAGCAACTTTAGAGACCCAGTACTTC

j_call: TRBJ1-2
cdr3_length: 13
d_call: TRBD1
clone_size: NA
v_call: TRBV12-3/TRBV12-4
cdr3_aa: CASRRNRGYGYTF
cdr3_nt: TGTGCCAGCAGACGAAACAGGGGGTATGGCTACACCTTC

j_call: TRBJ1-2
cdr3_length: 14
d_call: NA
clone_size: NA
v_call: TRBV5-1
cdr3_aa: CASSFEAANYGYTF
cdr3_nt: TGCGCCAGCAGCTTCGAGGCCGCTAACTATGGCTACACCTTC

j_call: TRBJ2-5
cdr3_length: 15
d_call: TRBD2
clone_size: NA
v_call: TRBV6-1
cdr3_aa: CASSRRATGRETQYF
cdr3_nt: TGTGCCAGCAGTCGCCGGGCCACCGGGAGGGAGACCCAGTACTTC

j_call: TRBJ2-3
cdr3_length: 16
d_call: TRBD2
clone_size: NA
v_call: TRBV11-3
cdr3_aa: CASSLGLAGVADTQYF
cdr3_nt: TGTGCCAGCAGCTTAGGGCTAGCGGGAGTGGCAGATACGCAGTATTTT

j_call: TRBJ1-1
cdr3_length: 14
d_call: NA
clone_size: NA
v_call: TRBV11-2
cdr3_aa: CASSRTELNTEAFF
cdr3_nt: TGTGCCAGCAGCCGGACAGAACTTAACACTGAAGCTTTCTTT

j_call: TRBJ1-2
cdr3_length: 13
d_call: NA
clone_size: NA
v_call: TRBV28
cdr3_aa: CASSLSGVGGYTF
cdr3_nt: TGTGCCAGCAGTCTCTCCGGGGTGGGTGGCTACACCTTC

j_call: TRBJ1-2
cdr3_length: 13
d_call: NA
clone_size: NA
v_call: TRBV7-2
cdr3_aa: CASSLYGEPGYTF
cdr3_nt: TGTGCCAGCAGCCTGTACGGGGAGCCTGGCTACACCTTC